Shown below are 6 T cell receptor beta chains from a single sample sequenced in a study of response to subunit inactivated influenza vaccine. TCRdb reprocessed the RT-PCR reads via MiXCR and lists one record per CDR3 protein. The sample has around 650,000 distinct CDR3 sequences; 15% to 18% are singletons. The sequencing used PBMCs from blood, collected 12 days after vaccination. The origin of the receptors is a man aged 45-60 years who received an inactivated influenza vaccine.

The table lists this clonotype with a few counts. V gene TRBV11-1 combines with J gene TRBJ2-5; D is possibly TRBD1 (5 bases). The V end lost 5 bases, the J end lost 2 bases, and 12 bases lay between the germline ends. Looked up from germline, CDR1 is SGHAT and CDR2 is FQDESV (reference sequence). The CDR3 is made up of 14 amino acids. Here the CDR3 DNA reads TGTGCCAGCAGCCCAAGGGGTCGGCAAGAGACCCAGTACTTC. Protein product: CASSPRGRQETQYF.

V is TRBV12-3 or TRBV12-4 and J is TRBJ2-1; 8 bases are shared with TRBD2. This CDR3 contains 15 residues. The trim removed 3 bases at V and 10 bases at J, leaving 11 bases unmatched. The DNA for the CDR3 is TGTGCCAGCAGTTTTATCGGGAGGGCCTTCGAGGAGCAGTTCTTC. Its protein product is CASSFIGRAFEEQFF.

This chain links TRBV11-2 with TRBJ2-7; 12 bases are a match to TRBD2. V shed 5 bases, J shed 4 bases, and the junction held 12 bases outside the gene matches. The CDR3 runs 17 residues. Germline values: CDR1 SGHAT, CDR2 FQNNGV. CDR3 in DNA: TGTGCCAGCAGCGCCCCCCTAGCGGGGGGGCCTTCATACGAGCAGTACTTC. It encodes CASSAPLAGGPSYEQYF.

The V gene is TRBV27, the J gene TRBJ2-7; perhaps TRBD1 as D (6 bases). V was cut by 4 bases and J by 3 bases, with 13 bases left in between. The CDR3 spans 14 residues. Germline CDR1 reads MNHEY; CDR2 reads SMNVEV (reference sequence). This chain's CDR3 is CASSSGAGDYEQYF. CDR3 nucleotides: TGTGCCAGCAGTTCAGGGGCAGGGGACTACGAGCAGTACTTC.

The J gene is TRBJ2-5, the V gene TRBV5-1; D is unresolved. Trimming took off 4 bases at V and 7 bases at J, with 8 bases between the two ends. Looked up from germline, CDR1 is SGHRS and CDR2 is YFSETQ. This CDR3 is built from 11 residues. Written as DNA, the CDR3 is TGCGCCAGCAGCCCCAAACGGACCCAGTACTTC. Translated, it gives CASSPKRTQYF.

V is TRBV4-3 and J is TRBJ1-5; D remains ambiguous. This CDR3 region has 14 residues. With 1 base removed from V and 4 bases from J, the gap between germline ends came to 8 bases. Germline V gene data show CDR1 as LGHNA and CDR2 as YSLEER. CDR3 amino acids: CASSQANANQPQHF. The CDR3 DNA is TGCGCCAGCAGCCAAGCGAATGCGAATCAGCCCCAGCATTTT.